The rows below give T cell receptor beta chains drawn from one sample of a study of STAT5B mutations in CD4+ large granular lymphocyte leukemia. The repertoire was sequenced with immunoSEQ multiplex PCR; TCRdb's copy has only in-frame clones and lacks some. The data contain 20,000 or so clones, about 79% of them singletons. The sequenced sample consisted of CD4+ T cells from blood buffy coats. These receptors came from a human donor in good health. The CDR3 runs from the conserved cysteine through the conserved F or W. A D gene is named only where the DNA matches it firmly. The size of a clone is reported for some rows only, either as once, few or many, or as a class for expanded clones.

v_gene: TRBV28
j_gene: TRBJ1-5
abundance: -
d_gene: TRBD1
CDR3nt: TGTGCCAGCAGTACCGGGACAGGGGTCCTTGGGCCCCAGCATTTT
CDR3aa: CASSTGTGVLGPQHF

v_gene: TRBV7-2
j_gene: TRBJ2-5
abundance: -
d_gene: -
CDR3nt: TGTGCCAGCAGCTTAGGGGGGTTTCGAGCGGGGACCCAGTACTTC
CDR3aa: CASSLGGFRAGTQYF

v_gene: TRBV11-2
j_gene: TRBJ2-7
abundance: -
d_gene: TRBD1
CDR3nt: TGTGCCAGCAGCTCCCCGGGACAGGGAGGCTACGAGCAGTACTTC
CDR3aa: CASSSPGQGGYEQYF

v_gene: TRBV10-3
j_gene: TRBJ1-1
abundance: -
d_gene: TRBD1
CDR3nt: TGTGCCATCATCCGAGGACCCGGGACAGGGGGCGAGGAAGCTTTCTTT
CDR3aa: CAIIRGPGTGGEEAFF

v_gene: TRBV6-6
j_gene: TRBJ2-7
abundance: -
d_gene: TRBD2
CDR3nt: TGTGCCAGCAGGGGAGCGGGAGGGTCCCTCGAGCAGTACTTC
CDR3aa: CASRGAGGSLEQYF

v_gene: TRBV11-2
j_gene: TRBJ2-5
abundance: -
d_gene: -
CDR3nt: TGTGCCAGCAGCTTTGGAGAGTACCAAGAGACCCAGTACTTC
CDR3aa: CASSFGEYQETQYF

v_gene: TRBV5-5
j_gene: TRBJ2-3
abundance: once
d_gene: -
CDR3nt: TGTGCCAGCAGCTTGGAACTAGGAGGCACAGATACGCAGTATTTT
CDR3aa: CASSLELGGTDTQYF

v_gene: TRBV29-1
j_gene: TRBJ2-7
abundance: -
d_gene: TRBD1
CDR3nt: TGCAGCGTTGAAGGGGGTTTGGACAGGGGGCTCTACGAGCAGTACTTC
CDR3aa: CSVEGGLDRGLYEQYF

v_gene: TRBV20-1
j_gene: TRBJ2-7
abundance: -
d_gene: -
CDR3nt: TGCAGTGCCACTGGAGCCTACGAGCAGTACTTC
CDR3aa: CSATGAYEQYF

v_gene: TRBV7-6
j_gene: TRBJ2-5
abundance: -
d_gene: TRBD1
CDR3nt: TGTGCCAGCAGCCTATCAAAAGGACAGGGAGAGACCCAGTACTTC
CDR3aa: CASSLSKGQGETQYF

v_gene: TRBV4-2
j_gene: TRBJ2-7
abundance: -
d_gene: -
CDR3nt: TGTGCCAGCAGCCCTCATCCGGGTAGCTCCTACGAGCAGTACTTC
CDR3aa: CASSPHPGSSYEQYF

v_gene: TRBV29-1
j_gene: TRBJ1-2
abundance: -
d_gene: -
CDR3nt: TGCAGCGTTGAAATGGTTGCCGCCGATGGCTACACCTTC
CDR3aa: CSVEMVAADGYTF

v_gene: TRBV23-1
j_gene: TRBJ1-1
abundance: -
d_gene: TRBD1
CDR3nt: TGCGCCAGCAGACCCCCCGGGCGCGCCGGGACAGGGACGAGAGCGGAAGCTTTCTTT
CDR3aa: CASRPPGRAGTGTRAEAFF

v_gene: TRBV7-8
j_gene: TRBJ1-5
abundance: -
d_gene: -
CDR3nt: TGTGCCAGCAGCTTATTGGCAGCCTTGGATCAGCCCCAGCATTTT
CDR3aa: CASSLLAALDQPQHF

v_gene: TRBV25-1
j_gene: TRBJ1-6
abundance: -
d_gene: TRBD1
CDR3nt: TGTGCCAGCAGGGTCCAGACAGGGGGGAATAATTCACCCCTCCACTTT
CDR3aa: CASRVQTGGNNSPLHF

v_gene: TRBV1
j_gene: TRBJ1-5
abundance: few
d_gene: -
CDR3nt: TGCACCAGCGGCCGGAGGGTGGCAGCTTTGTATCAGCCCCAGCATTTT
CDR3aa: CTSGRRVAALYQPQHF

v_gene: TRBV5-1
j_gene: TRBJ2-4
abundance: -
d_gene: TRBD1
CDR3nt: TGCGCCAGCAGCCCAGGGACAGTAATGGACATTCAGTACTTC
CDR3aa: CASSPGTVMDIQYF

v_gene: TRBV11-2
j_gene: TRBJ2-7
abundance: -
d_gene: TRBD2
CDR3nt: TGTGCCAGCAGCTTAAAGACTAGCGGGAGGGCCGGGACCTACGAGCAGTACTTC
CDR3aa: CASSLKTSGRAGTYEQYF

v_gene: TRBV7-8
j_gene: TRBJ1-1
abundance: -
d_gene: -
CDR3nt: TGTGCCAGCAGCCAAGGGAGGGACACTGAAGCTTTCTTT
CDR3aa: CASSQGRDTEAFF

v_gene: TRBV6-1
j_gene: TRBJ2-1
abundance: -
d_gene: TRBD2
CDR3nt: TGTGCCAGCAGTGATTCTCTAGCGGGTGTTAATGAGCAGTTCTTC
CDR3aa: CASSDSLAGVNEQFF

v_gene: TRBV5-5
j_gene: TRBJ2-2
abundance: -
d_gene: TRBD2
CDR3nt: TGTGCCAGCAGCATGACTAGCGGGAGGAGCACCGGGGAGCTGTTTTTT
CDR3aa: CASSMTSGRSTGELFF

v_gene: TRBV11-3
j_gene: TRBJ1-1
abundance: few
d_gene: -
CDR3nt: TGTGCCAGCAGCTTAACGCGGGAAGCTTTCTTT
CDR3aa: CASSLTREAFF

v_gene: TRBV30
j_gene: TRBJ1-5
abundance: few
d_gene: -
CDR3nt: TGTGCCTGGAGTGTACGGTCAGGGACCCATCAGCCCCAGCATTTT
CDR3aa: CAWSVRSGTHQPQHF

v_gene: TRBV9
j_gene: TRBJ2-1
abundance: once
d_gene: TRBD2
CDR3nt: TGTGCCAGCAGCGTGGTGGCTAGCGGTGGTAGTGAGCAGTTCTTC
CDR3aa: CASSVVASGGSEQFF

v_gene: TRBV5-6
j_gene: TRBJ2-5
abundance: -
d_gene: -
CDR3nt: TGTGCCAGCAGCCAATGGGGGATTATCCCAGGGACCCAGTACTTC
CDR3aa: CASSQWGIIPGTQYF

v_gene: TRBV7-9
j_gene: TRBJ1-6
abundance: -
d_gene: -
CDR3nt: TGTGCCAGCAGCTTAGTGTTGTCGTCTTCACCCCTCCACTTT
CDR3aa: CASSLVLSSSPLHF

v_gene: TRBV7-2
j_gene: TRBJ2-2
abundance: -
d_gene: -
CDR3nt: TGTGCCAGCAGCTTGGGGGGCACCGGGGAGCTGTTTTTT
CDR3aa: CASSLGGTGELFF

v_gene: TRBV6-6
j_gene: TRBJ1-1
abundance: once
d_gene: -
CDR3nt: TGTGCCAGCAGTCTAGACAGGATGAACACTGAAGCTTTCTTT
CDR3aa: CASSLDRMNTEAFF

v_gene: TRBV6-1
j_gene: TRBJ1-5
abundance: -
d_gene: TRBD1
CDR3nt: TGTGCCAGCACCGGGACAGTACAGCCCCAGCATTTT
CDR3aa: CASTGTVQPQHF

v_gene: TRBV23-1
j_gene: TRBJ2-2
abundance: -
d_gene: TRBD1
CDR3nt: TGCGCCAGCAGGACCAGGGGGCCGGGCACCGGGGAGCTGTTTTTT
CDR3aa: CASRTRGPGTGELFF

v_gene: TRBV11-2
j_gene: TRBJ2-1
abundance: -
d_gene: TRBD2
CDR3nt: TGTGCCAGCAGCTTACGGGCCCCCGGCGGGAGGGCCGTGCACAATGAGCAGTTCTTC
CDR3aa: CASSLRAPGGRAVHNEQFF

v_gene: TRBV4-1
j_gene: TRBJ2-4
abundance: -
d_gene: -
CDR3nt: TGCGCCAGCAGCCAAGGTACTACGGACTTAGCCAAAAACATTCAGTACTTC
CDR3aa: CASSQGTTDLAKNIQYF

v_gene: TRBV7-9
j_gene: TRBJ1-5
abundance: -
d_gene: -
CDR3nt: TGTGCCAGCAGCTTACAGGGAAGGGATCAGCCCCAGCATTTT
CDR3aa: CASSLQGRDQPQHF

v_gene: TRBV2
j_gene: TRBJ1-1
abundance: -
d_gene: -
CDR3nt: TGTGCCAGCAGTGCCAGTACTTTCCAGAACACTGAAGCTTTCTTT
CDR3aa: CASSASTFQNTEAFF

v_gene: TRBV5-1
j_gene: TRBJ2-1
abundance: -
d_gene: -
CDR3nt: TGCGCCAGCAGCTCTACTAGGAGCTCCTACAATGAGCAGTTCTTC
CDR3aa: CASSSTRSSYNEQFF

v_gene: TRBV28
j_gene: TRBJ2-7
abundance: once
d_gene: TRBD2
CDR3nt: TGTGCCAGCAGTATACTGGAGCTAGCGGGGAGACCCTACGAGCAGTACTTC
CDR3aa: CASSILELAGRPYEQYF

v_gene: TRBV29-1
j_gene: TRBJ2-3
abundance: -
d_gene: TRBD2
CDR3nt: TGCAGCGCCGATAGAACCCTAGCGGGAGGGTCGGATACGCAGTATTTT
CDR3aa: CSADRTLAGGSDTQYF